The source of this TCR beta chain is a study of regulatory T cells in long-lasting Graves disease (dated by TCRdb to the early 2020s). As for the study more broadly: Antithyroid drugs had been taken for less than 3 months by newly diagnosed Graves' disease patients. Persistent Graves' disease patients were compared with newly diagnosed Graves' disease patients by peripheral blood TCR sequencing and RNA sequencing. The study took place in China and was registered as a clinical trial. TCR sequencing covered around 13 persistent and some 20 newly diagnosed Graves' disease patients, some 33 samples in total. General findings and caveats noted by the study authors: Sequencing and analysis were limited to the TCR beta chain. Patients with persistent disease shared more public clonotypes (fewer than 3,000) than newly diagnosed patients did (about 970). Persistent disease showed preferential use of TRBV28, TRBJ1-2 and TRBJ2-5, whereas newly diagnosed disease favored TRBV20-1 and TRBJ2-1. Peripheral blood alone was examined, since thyroid tissue, which constituted the primary lesion, could not be accessed. As a limitation, the authors acknowledged that the small sample size may reduce accuracy. Compared with newly diagnosed patients, patients with persistent Graves' disease had lower TCR Shannon entropy and fewer highly expanded clones, which suggests clonal expansion.

V and J are truncated by 6 bases and 0 bases respectively, leaving an intervening sequence of 18 bases. Taken from cysteine to phenylalanine, the CDR3 has 16 residues. The retained sequence is limited to the CDR3, 48 bases, with the frame set at the first base. Libraries were prepared through multiplex PCR. The run used an Illumina HiSeq 4000. TCR beta libraries were built with iRepertoire HTBI primers and Arm-PCR amplification of CDR3 regions. Before sequencing, the PCR products underwent gel purification. The paper's data handling went like this. A total of roughly 65 TRBV and some 15 TRBJ segments were identified across samples and were used for gene usage analysis of CDR3 amino acid clonotypes. COPE and FqMerger were used to merge the filtered high-quality paired reads into contigs. Contigs were aligned with BLAST to IMGT TRBV, TRBD and TRBJ reference genes, and CDR3 was defined per IMGT. Any clonotype with a frequency above 0.1% was classified as a highly expanded clone. Shannon entropy served as the measure of repertoire diversity, while the Gini coefficient captured V-J evenness. A clonotype was considered public if more than one individual shared it. TCRdb trimmed the raw reads at Q25, called clones with MiXCR and kept productive beta chains. Here each entry gathers all rows of one CDR3 protein and keeps the most common genes and DNA. Here the V and J calls rest on TCRdb's processing, not on the authors' analysis. The sample contains roughly 520,000 distinct CDR3 sequences, more than 10% of them found a single time. The top ten clonotypes cover around 10% of the sample.

Sample time point, as interpreted from the label and publication: newly diagnosed GD, antithyroid drugs for less than 3 months. For both TCR sequencing and RNA sequencing, RNA was extracted from PBMCs in TRIzol. Graves' disease was diagnosed according to American Thyroid Association guidelines. Patients for the study were recruited at an endocrinology department in Xi'an, China. From each patient, 7.5 to 10 milliliters of peripheral blood was collected into an EDTA anticoagulant tube. Ficoll Paque Plus density gradient separation was used to isolate PBMCs, and no additional T cell sorting was done. An Agilent 2100 Bioanalyzer and agarose gel were used to check RNA quality, while a NanoDrop 2000 measured RNA concentration. In this sample, this clonotype turned up a few times. What this receptor recognizes is not known. One base away there is no much larger clone; base qualities are not given. These data also formed part of another study, on T cells in Graves' hyperthyroidism and ophthalmopathy. That second publication adds: A patient counted as having stable Graves' hyperthyroidism if no progression to ophthalmopathy occurred over 18 months of follow-up. Hyperthyroidism patients were aged 18 to 65 years and newly diagnosed, with disease duration of less than 2 months. Exclusion was applied to patients with uncontrolled infections, other autoimmune diseases, pregnancy or lactation. Clinical symptoms, serum thyroxine and TRAb, thyroid ultrasound, and orbital computed tomography formed the basis for the diagnoses. For the first round of RT-PCR on the TCR CDR3, the HTBI primer set was used together with the Qiagen OneStep RT-PCR kit. Most expanded thyroid clonotypes (frequency above 0.001) were also detected in blood, a finding suggesting that blood repertoires may reflect thyroid immune responses. In cross-validation, a model built on a 13 V-J signature told ophthalmopathy apart from stable hyperthyroidism with 85% to 90% sensitivity and about 81% specificity, and in testing the same model reached 80%/75%. In validation, the model predicted progression to ophthalmopathy a median of roughly six months before onset, with about 67% sensitivity and more than 72% specificity. A discovery cohort of about a hundred patients, about 40 with Graves' ophthalmopathy and about 60 with stable Graves' hyperthyroidism, was used to find distinguishing TCR V-J signatures. Prospective prediction of ophthalmopathy was tested in an independent validation cohort of 18 to 20 hyperthyroidism patients and some 17 patients who later progressed to ophthalmopathy. The roughly 90 discovery patients were divided at random into training and test sets in a 7:3 ratio. In over five Graves' hyperthyroidism patients, the study also compared T-cell repertoires from thyroid tissue with T-cell repertoires from blood. After blood sampling, hyperthyroidism patients were treated with methimazole at a starting dose of 30 mg daily, and ophthalmopathy patients were treated with high-dose intravenous methylprednisolone. Libraries were constructed in a second round of multiplex PCR, after which size selection and purification were carried out. Libraries were sequenced paired-end with 100 bp reads on an Illumina HiSeq2000. Raw data were processed with SOAPnuke, discarding reads with adapters, uncalled bases, mean Phred below 15, or no exact constant-primer or identifier match. COPE v1.2.5 was used to merge high-quality paired reads, and clonotypes were defined as unique nucleotide sequences. Clonotypes were aligned to IMGT TRBV, TRBD and TRBJ reference segments using MiTCR v1.1. The analysis was restricted to V-J combinations with a frequency above 0.0001, which together covered about 99% of the repertoires. The TCS score was defined as F50 (clonal expansion) divided by E x V (chaos), with BLOSUM62-based TCRdist calculated between CDR3 peptides within each V-J. Welch's t-statistics and random forest reduced some 510 V-J features to some 14, which were used in a naive Bayes classifier (R e1071). Sample size was not statistically predetermined, and investigators were not blinded to group allocation. The paper reports TCR Vbeta CDR3 sequencing of about 140 peripheral blood samples: 40 or so ophthalmopathy, roughly 80 hyperthyroidism and around 17 progressor patients.

The source material was peripheral blood mononuclear cells (PBMCs), sampled at new diagnosis, from a patient treated with antithyroid drugs. The sequence joins TRBV12-3 or TRBV12-4 to TRBJ2-7; possibly the D gene is TRBD2, per 6 matching bases. This sequence originates from a woman aged 25 to 39 with Graves disease. Donor details come from another sample of the same person, matched by shared clones. CDR3 reads: CASSYNTGTFSYEQYF. The nucleotide sequence reads as follows: TGTGCCAGCAGCTATAATACCGGGACTTTCTCCTACGAGCAGTACTTC.